The 3 T cell receptor beta chains in this list originate from one sample, sequenced in a study of OX40 agonist ivuxolimab in advanced cancers. TCRdb's copy holds only in-frame clones and misses some; the assay was immunoSEQ multiplex PCR. The sample carries tens of thousands of clones, 88% recorded once. The specimen comprised CD4+ or CD8+ T cells sorted from blood, sampled in a trial of the OX40 agonist ivuxolimab. Receptors originate from an adult with an advanced solid tumor such as melanoma, head and neck, liver or kidney cancer.

The chain joins TRBV4-2 to TRBJ1-3; 9 bases are shared with TRBD1. V was pared by 3 bases and J by 4 bases, with 10 bases of the junction left unmatched. CDR3 size: 17 residues. The germline CDR1 and CDR2 sequences are LGHNA and YNFKEQ. CDR3 region: CASSHPAGTGPGNTIYF. The CDR3 nucleotides read TGTGCCAGCAGCCACCCTGCCGGGACAGGGCCCGGAAACACCATATATTTT.

The rearrangement uses TRBV18 and TRBJ2-4; 9 bases align to TRBD1. The CDR3 extends over 16 amino acids. CDR1 is KGHSH and CDR2 is LQKENI in the germline V gene. Trimming took 3 bases from V and 8 from J; bases not matched to a gene: 11. DNA for the CDR3: TGTGCCAGCTCACCGGGCACACAGGGGGCGGGATACATTCAGTACTTC. Protein product: CASSPGTQGAGYIQYF.

The CDR3 spells CASSQDSANTGELFF. For the CDR3, the DNA is TGCGCCAGCAGCCAAGATTCAGCGAACACCGGGGAGCTGTTTTTT. The chain recombines TRBV4-3 with TRBJ2-2; D gene uncertain. The germline V gene encodes CDR1 LGHNA and CDR2 YSLEER. The CDR3 extends over 15 amino acids. Trimming pared 0 bases from V and 0 bases from J, leaving 5 bases between.